This entry features one T cell receptor beta chain sequence. The entry originates in a study of blood T cell repertoires in COVID-19. Overall study: Samples of COVID-19 (acute and convalescent) were obtained from the United States, Italy and Spain. Sources were T cells, B-cell-depleted T cells, or PBMCs; the material itself was cDNA or gDNA.

Authors' processing steps: Amplified reference gene primers provided the basis for estimating nucleated cell counts. TCRdb's table, derived via immunoSEQ multiplex PCR, lists solely in-frame clones and lacks some. V, J and clone size are taken as reported in that table, and D and trimming were inferred from the DNA itself. The table includes about 140,000 clones, 85% to 90% detected once. Trimming stripped 3 bases from V and 8 bases from J, with 13 bases between. This CDR3 has 13 amino acids. The rearrangement uses TRBV12-3 or TRBV12-4 and TRBJ1-2; D is possibly TRBD1 (5 bases). This TCR derives from a woman older than 75 with acute or convalescent COVID-19. The sample consisted of peripheral blood. CDR3 nucleotides: TGTGCCAGCAGTTTCAGGGATGGTCTAGGCTACACCTTC. Amino acids: CASSFRDGLGYTF.